This T cell receptor (beta chain) was recovered during a study of blood T cell repertoires in COVID-19 (dated by TCRdb to the early 2020s). Some background on the complete study: Samples covering the acute and convalescent phases of COVID-19 were provided by collaborators in the United States, Italy and Spain. Samples came from the ongoing ImmuneRACE study (first 160 participants) plus 1,254 subjects from 6 global collaborators. Nearly every sample came with metadata listing a de-identified subject ID, COVID-19 status, age in years and sex. The material from the prospective study consisted of cDNA or gDNA derived from T cells, B-cell-depleted T cells, or PBMCs. A freely available public database, intended as a resource for researchers studying the immune response to SARS-CoV-2, is where the repertoires were released. Deeply sampled blood TCRbeta repertoires from subjects exposed to, actively infected with, or recovered from COVID-19 were included in the dataset. Where available, HLA class I and class II types were obtained from metadata supplied by the sample provider rather than from assay-based typing. Overall results and qualifications from the work: Clinical and demographic metadata were provided uncurated, with the amount varying by source and participant.

This clone was seen only once. The antigen it binds to is not known. No base-level quality is on record; no much larger clone is a single base apart. Samples from volunteer blood donors who had recovered from COVID-19 were contributed by a second Seattle source. The collaborating institutions used their own protocols to collect whole blood in K2EDTA tubes. For TCRbeta analysis, collaborator samples were shipped as frozen whole blood, as isolated PBMCs, or as DNA extracted from either sample type. TCRbeta CDR3 regions were amplified from genomic DNA using the immunoSEQ Assay, a bias-controlled multiplex PCR. Per the original workflow: The number of nucleated cells in each sample was estimated by amplification of reference gene primers within the assay. Sequence reads were collapsed and filtered to measure the absolute abundance of every unique TCRbeta CDR3 rearrangement. For each sample, productive Simpson clonality was calculated as the square root of Simpson's diversity index over productive rearrangements. TCRdb took over this immuneACCESS table, retaining in-frame rearrangements with V and J assigned. Such tables are incomplete; in checked studies, under half of the missing clones stem from an unresolved V gene, and the remainder is unexplained. That table is the source of V, J and clone size, and D and trimming were worked out from the DNA. The sample contains about 150,000 clones, around 73% of them found a single time. The ten top clones hold approximately 9.9% of the sample.

Relative to germline, V is missing 4 bases and J is missing 3 bases, with 9 bases of the junction outside any gene match. CDR1 SNHLY and CDR2 FYNNEI were looked up in the germline V gene. The CDR3 spans 16 residues, from the cysteine through the phenylalanine. The entry retains the CDR3 DNA only, 48 bases that are in frame from base 1. The TCR originated in a man aged 60-69 years who had recovered from COVID-19. The sample was peripheral blood. The chain uses TRBV2 and TRBJ2-7, with 10 bases in between that match TRBD1. At the DNA level, the sequence is TGTGCCAGCAGTGTCAGGGCCCGGGACAGGGGCTACGAGCAGTACTTC. Its protein product is CASSVRARDRGYEQYF.